Detailed here is one T cell receptor (beta chain). Its cognate antigen is unknown. Every bit of the isolated RNA underwent reverse transcription, so sequencing read expressed TCRB transcripts. Sequenced by immunoSEQ multiplex PCR; TCRdb stores in-frame clones only, minus some. The table includes 200,000 to 250,000 clones, roughly 13% detected once. Central memory, naive, regulatory and stem cell-like memory CD4+ cells were sorted by CD45RO/CCR7/CD25/CD127/CD95/CD27. This sample stems from a study of beta chain features in type 1 diabetes. General study points: Fewer junction insertions and more nucleotide deletions appeared in type 1 diabetes patients. Shorter TCRB CDR3s, moderately but significantly so, marked every one of the four CD4+ subsets in Type 1 diabetes patients.

Germline assignment: CDR1 MNHEY and CDR2 SVGAGI. The CDR3 has 16 residues. V lost 2 bases, J lost 6 bases, and 12 bases stayed unmatched. The sequenced sample consisted of naive CD4+ T cells from blood. This sequence joins TRBV6-5 and TRBJ1-2, with 7 bases identical to TRBD1. The sequence came from a woman aged 40 to 50 in good health. CDR3 sequence (DNA): TGTGCCAGCAGTTACGTGGGAAAAGGGGGCGCCCATGGCTACACCTTC. It yields the protein CASSYVGKGGAHGYTF.